Below are 21 T cell receptor beta chains sequenced from a single sample in a study of blood T cells in healthy people across ages. Then a second PCR, running roughly 7 to 11 cycles, was carried out with a sample-barcoded 5' primer and a J-beta primer mix. TCRdb recomputed calls from the 5' RACE reads with MiXCR, one row per CDR3 protein. The table shows about 1.4 million distinct CDR3 sequences, with approximately 59% occurring only once. What was sequenced was blood. These receptors were taken from a man aged 18-30 years in good health.

Details on this clonotype: At one of its ends the junction is not consistent with the germline gene, which may arise from a read error. V is TRBV6-2 or TRBV6-3 and J is TRBJ2-7, with TRBD1 matching over 11 bases. The length of the CDR3 is 15 residues. CDR1 MNHEY and CDR2 SVGEGT come from the germline V gene. CDR3 nucleotide sequence: TGTACCAGCAGGACCCGGGACAGGGGGATCTACGAGCAGTACTTC. It translates to CTSRTRDRGIYEQYF.

This chain uses TRBV7-9 with TRBJ2-5, with 7 bases fitting TRBD2. The J segment lost 5 bases and the V segment lost 5 bases, leaving 17 bases of the junction unmatched. The CDR3 length is 17 residues. Looked up from germline, CDR1 is SEHNR and CDR2 is FQNEAQ (reference sequence). The CDR3 loop is CASSPLFRGSYWETQYF. The DNA for the CDR3 is TGTGCCAGCAGCCCCCTCTTCCGCGGGAGTTATTGGGAGACCCAGTACTTC.

The chain uses TRBV4-3 and TRBJ1-2; D is perhaps TRBD1 (5 bases). CDR1 and CDR2 (germline): LGHNA, YSLEER. The V and J ends lost 3 bases and 13 bases respectively, with 18 bases between them. This CDR3 has 13 residues. The CDR3 loop reads CASSQNFQGSITF. CDR3 in DNA: TGCGCCAGCAGCCAGAATTTCCAGGGTTCAATCACCTTC.

This clonotype occurred a few times. The gene calls are TRBV27 and TRBJ2-4; tentatively, D is TRBD1 or TRBD2 (5 bases each). Gene TRBJ2-7 matches the end of the DNA better, so the J call may be wrong. This CDR3 has 16 amino acids. The germline gives CDR1 MNHEY, CDR2 SMNVEV (reference sequence). CDR3: CASSSPAGNRSYEQYF. The CDR3 DNA is TGTGCCAGCAGTTCCCCCGCCGGGAACAGGAGCTACGAGCAGTACTTC.

In this sample, this clonotype turned up a few times. This chain joins TRBV29-1 and TRBJ1-2, with D perhaps TRBD1 (5 bases). V was clipped by 5 bases and J by 4 bases, with 8 bases between them. This CDR3 contains 11 residues. Germline V lookup: CDR1 SQVTM, CDR2 ANQGSEA. This chain's CDR3 is CSVQGGYGYTF. CDR3 in DNA: TGCAGCGTTCAGGGCGGCTATGGCTACACCTTC.

This clonotype was detected a few times. V gene TRBV20-1 combines with J gene TRBJ1-1; the D is unclear. V was pared by 3 bases and J by 5 bases, with 7 bases between. The germline V gene encodes CDR1 DFQATT and CDR2 SNEGSKA (reference sequence). CDR3 size: 11 residues. The CDR3 DNA reads TGCAGTGCTAGGGGGATGACTGAAGCTTTCTTT. Its protein is CSARGMTEAFF.

This chain links TRBV7-8 with TRBJ2-5; D perhaps matches TRBD2 (6 bases). The last part of the DNA fits TRBJ2-7 better; the J call may be wrong. The germline V gene encodes CDR1 SGHVS and CDR2 FQNEAQ. This CDR3 is built from 18 residues. This CDR3 is CASSLDLLDGGRRNEQYF. In DNA form, the CDR3 reads TGTGCCAGCAGCTTAGATCTTCTGGACGGTGGGAGGAGAAACGAGCAGTACTTC.

The chain links TRBV20-1 to TRBJ2-7; possible D gene TRBD2, 5 bases. V dropped 6 bases and J dropped 2 bases, with 17 bases sitting between them. Per the germline V gene, CDR1 is DFQATT and CDR2 is SNEGSKA (reference sequence). The CDR3 totals 14 residues. The CDR3 spells CSAHRTPPTYEQYF. The DNA for the CDR3 is TGCAGTGCCCACCGGACTCCACCAACCTACGAGCAGTACTTC.

The V call is TRBV7-9, the J call TRBJ2-7; 7 bases agree with TRBD2. CDR1 is SEHNR, CDR2 FQNEAQ, per germline (reference sequence). V dropped 1 base and J dropped 0; count of bases not matched to a gene: 6. The CDR3 has 16 residues. CDR3 sequence reads: CASSLGGGPHSYEQYF. The CDR3 DNA sequence: TGTGCCAGCAGCTTAGGGGGGGGACCCCACTCCTACGAGCAGTACTTC.

CDR3 bases: TGCGCCAGTGCAACAGGGGTGGATACGCAGTATTTT. This codes for CASATGVDTQYF. The V and J genes are TRBV5-1 and TRBJ2-3; 7 bases agree with TRBD1. The germline CDR1 and CDR2 sequences are SGHRS and YFSETQ. There are 12 residues in the CDR3. V lost 8 bases, J lost 6 bases, and 6 bases stayed unmatched.

The V gene is TRBV4-1, the J gene TRBJ2-2; either TRBD1 or TRBD2 may supply D (5 bases each). Germline values: CDR1 MGHRA, CDR2 YSYEKL. The V gene lost 4 bases and the J gene lost 10 bases, with 13 bases spanning the gap. The CDR3 is 13 amino acids. This CDR3 reads CASSPGTGPELFF. The CDR3 DNA is TGCGCCAGCAGCCCAGGGACGGGTCCGGAGCTGTTTTTT.

The V gene is TRBV10-3, the J gene TRBJ2-1; D is perhaps TRBD1 (5 bases). V lost 7 bases, J lost 3 bases, and 10 bases lay in between. The CDR3 runs 13 residues. Germline-derived CDR1 and CDR2 are ENHRY and SYGVKD. CDR3 region: CAIKEDSYNEQFF. CDR3 in DNA: TGTGCCATCAAAGAAGACAGCTACAATGAGCAGTTCTTC.

The chain recombines TRBV6-6 with TRBJ1-1; TRBD1 agrees at 7 bases. CDR1 is MNHNY and CDR2 is SVGAGI in the germline V gene (reference sequence). The V gene end was trimmed by 10 bases and the J gene end by 8 bases; junction bases not matched to a gene: 10. The CDR3 extends over 12 amino acids. CDR3 nucleotides: TGTGCCACCAACGGACAGGCCTTAGAAGCTTTCTTT. It codes for CATNGQALEAFF.

This clonotype has just a few counts. The chain combines TRBV29-1 with TRBJ2-6; TRBD1 matches at 8 bases. V was pared by 7 bases and J by 2 bases, with 4 bases of the junction left unmatched. CDR3 size: 14 residues. In germline, CDR1 is SQVTM, CDR2 ANQGSEA. The CDR3 nucleotides read TGCAGCGCCCAGACAGGGGCTGGGGCCAACGTCCTGACTTTC. Its translation: CSAQTGAGANVLTF.

Worth noting for this clonotype: An end of the junction does not agree with germline; a read error may underlie this. V and J are TRBV12-5 and TRBJ2-5, with TRBD1 matching 8 bases. The CDR3 totals 13 residues. The germline gives CDR1 LGHNT, CDR2 FRNRAP. This chain's CDR3 is CARGLPGQGEQYF. The CDR3 nucleotides read TGTGCTAGGGGTTTGCCCGGACAGGGAGAGCAGTACTTC.

The V and J genes are TRBV29-1 and TRBJ2-5; D remains ambiguous. Between the trimmed V and J ends, which lost 3 bases and 0 bases, there was a span of 14 bases. The germline gives CDR1 SQVTM, CDR2 ANQGSEA. The CDR3 has 15 residues. CDR3 DNA sequence: TGCAGCGTTGATACGGGCGGCGGATACCAAGAGACCCAGTACTTC. Its protein is CSVDTGGGYQETQYF. Full variable domain (outside the CDR3, taken from reference TRBV29-1 and TRBJ2-5): SAVISQKPSRDICQRGTSLTIQCQVDSQVTMMFWYRQQPGQSLTLIATANQGSEATYESGFVIDKFPISRPNLTFSTLTVSNMSPEDSSIYLCSVDTGGGYQETQYFGPGTRLLVL.

This clonotype showed up just a few times. The chain joins TRBV20-1 to TRBJ2-1; no clear D gene. This CDR3 spans 12 amino acids. The ends were cut back, 3 bases at V and 5 bases at J, with 8 bases in the middle. Germline values: CDR1 DFQATT, CDR2 SNEGSKA (reference sequence). This chain's CDR3 is CSASYFNNEQFF. CDR3 DNA sequence: TGCAGTGCTAGCTATTTCAACAATGAGCAGTTCTTC.

This clonotype was detected many times. V and J are TRBV20-1 and TRBJ2-5, with D uncertain. This CDR3 spans 11 amino acids. The germline CDR1 and CDR2 sequences are DFQATT and SNEGSKA (reference sequence). The V and J ends lost 5 bases and 0 bases respectively, with 4 bases between them. This CDR3 is CSASDQETQYF. Written as DNA, the CDR3 is TGCAGTGCTTCGGACCAAGAGACCCAGTACTTC.

The CDR3 sequence: CASSLRTGGWTDTQYF. CDR3 nucleotides: TGTGCCAGCAGCTTAAGGACAGGAGGTTGGACAGATACGCAGTATTTT. This chain joins TRBV7-2 and TRBJ2-3; 7 bases are shared with TRBD1. The junction had 8 bases not matched to a gene; V was cut back by 2 bases and J by 3 bases. The CDR3 runs to 16 residues. The germline CDR1 and CDR2 sequences are SGHTA and FQGNSA. The variable domain in full, completed from reference TRBV7-2 and TRBJ2-3, reads GAGVSQSPSNKVTEKGKDVELRCDPISGHTALYWYRQSLGQGLEFLIYFQGNSAPDKSGLPSDRFSAERTGGSVSTLTIQRTQQEDSAVYLCASSLRTGGWTDTQYFGPGTRLTVL.

The V and J genes are TRBV29-1 and TRBJ2-7; 10 nucleotides match TRBD2. The assigned J gene may be wrong: the sequence end matches TRBJ2-1 better. CDR1 is SQVTM, CDR2 ANQGSEA, per germline. The CDR3 is 13 residues long. The CDR3 here is CSVETSGTGEQFF. The DNA of the CDR3 is TGCAGCGTTGAAACTAGCGGGACCGGTGAGCAGTTCTTC.

V and J are TRBV4-2 and TRBJ2-4; TRBD1 is a possible D gene (5 bases). The J call is doubtful: the DNA matches TRBJ2-7 better. Germline V gene lookup returns CDR1 LGHNA and CDR2 YNFKEQ. CDR3 length equals 16 residues. The CDR3 DNA reads TGTGCCAGCAGCCAAGGGGGCCCCTCGGGCTTCTACGAGCAGTACTTC. Translating gives CASSQGGPSGFYEQYF.